This T cell receptor (beta chain) was retrieved from a study of blood T cell repertoires in COVID-19. Study-level background: Sources were T cells, B-cell-depleted T cells, or PBMCs; the material itself was cDNA or gDNA.

This CDR3 comprises 14 residues. The germline gives CDR1 SGHRS, CDR2 YFSETQ. V was pared by 2 bases and J by 3 bases, with 9 bases between. Data came from immunoSEQ multiplex PCR; TCRdb stores just in-frame clones and leaves some out. The sample consists of around 120,000 clones, 87% of them appearing once. The source is a woman in her seventies with acute or convalescent COVID-19. The gene calls are TRBV5-1 and TRBJ1-3, with D maybe TRBD1 (6 bases). Material: peripheral blood. The CDR3 region is CASSFSGDGNTIYF. DNA for the CDR3: TGCGCCAGCAGCTTTTCAGGGGATGGAAACACCATATATTTT.